The source of this T cell receptor (beta chain) is a study of blood T cell repertoires in COVID-19. The junction had 10 bases not matched to a gene; V was cut back by 8 bases and J by 4 bases. The CDR3 is 15 amino acids. Germline CDR1 and CDR2: LNHDA and SQIVND (reference sequence). Using immunoSEQ multiplex PCR, the repertoire was profiled, and TCRdb retains in-frame clones only, with some absent. The sample yields more than 150,000 clones, 80% to 90% seen once. The receptor was isolated from a woman older than 75 with COVID-19, enrolled during active disease. What was sequenced was peripheral blood. The rearrangement joins TRBV19 to TRBJ2-1; 8 nucleotides line up with TRBD2. The CDR3 reads CASSVAGSPYNEQFF. In DNA form, the CDR3 reads TGTGCCAGTTCCGTAGCGGGGTCCCCTTACAATGAGCAGTTCTTC.